This T cell receptor beta chain was sequenced during a study of cytomegalovirus exposure and HLA in healthy donors. Study context: Earlier findings included about 120 million unique TCR beta sequences obtained from about 180 million T cells.

The PCR made use of 60 Vbeta and 13 Jbeta primers. The data were produced by immunoSEQ multiplex PCR, yet TCRdb's version contains in-frame clones alone and is incomplete. This table has about 160,000 clones, 75% to 85% appearing once. Points from the study as a whole: Using the classifier, cytomegalovirus status was reportedly diagnosed with high specificity and sensitivity. The authors later linked a missense DCLRE1C variant to TCR beta V- and J-gene trimming. CMV antigen specificity of a few CMV-associated chains was confirmed in vitro.

To note about this clone: Antigen specificity is unknown.

CDR3 size: 14 residues. Germline CDR1 is SGHRS and CDR2 is YFSETQ. The V and J ends lost 0 bases and 3 bases respectively, with 8 bases between them. This clonotype originated in a man between 45 and 60 years old in good health and CMV-seropositive. The sequenced material came from PBMCs. The chain recombines TRBV5-1 with TRBJ2-3; D is ambiguous. CDR3 in DNA: TGCGCCAGCAGCTTGGGAGGTGGGACAGATACGCAGTATTTT. As protein: CASSLGGGTDTQYF. The variable domain in full, with the rest retrieved from reference TRBV5-1 and TRBJ2-3, is KAGVTQTPRYLIKTRGQQVTLSCSPISGHRSVSWYQQTPGQGLQFLFEYFSETQRNKGNFPGRFSGRQFSNSRSEMNVSTLELGDSALYLCASSLGGGTDTQYFGPGTRLTVL.